A selection of T cell receptor beta chains follows, all from one sample in a study of T cell repertoires in cytomegalovirus infection. Their antigens are not known. TCRdb fed the reads into MiXCR, producing one record per CDR3 protein. The sample consists of approximately 150,000 distinct CDR3 sequences, 20% to 25% of them appearing once. The sequencing here drew on CD8+ T cells from cultured PBMCs, taken from culture after CMV antigen stimulation. These receptors originate from a human donor in good health (CMV status not recorded). Some clones in this sample may be carry-over from other donors' samples. Both conserved end residues are part of each CDR3. A D gene is named only where the DNA matches it firmly. Rows give clone size only sometimes, using once, few, many, or a class for an expanded clone.

V: TRBV28; J: TRBJ2-1; size: few; D: .; DNA: TGTGCCAGCATGAACCCAACTGACTACAATGAGCAGTTCTTC; CDR3: CASMNPTDYNEQFF
V: TRBV7-2; J: TRBJ1-5; size: many; D: .; DNA: TGTGCCAGCAGCTTATTCGGGGGAGGGTCTCAGCCCCAGCATTTT; CDR3: CASSLFGGGSQPQHF
V: TRBV28; J: TRBJ1-5; size: many; D: .; DNA: TGTGCCAGCAGCTTAGGCCAGCCCCAGCATTTT; CDR3: CASSLGQPQHF
V: TRBV7-8; J: TRBJ2-1; size: many; D: TRBD2; DNA: TGTGCCAGCAGCCTAAGGGCTAGCGGGGGGGTAGGGGAGCAGTTCTTC; CDR3: CASSLRASGGVGEQFF
V: TRBV4-1; J: TRBJ2-7; size: .; D: TRBD2; DNA: TGCGCCAGCAGCCTGGGCACTAGCGGGGCCGAGCAGTACTTC; CDR3: CASSLGTSGAEQYF
V: TRBV4-3; J: TRBJ1-5; size: few; D: .; DNA: TGCGCCAGCAGCCAAGATTTATGGACGAGGGGGAATCAGCCCCAGCATTTT; CDR3: CASSQDLWTRGNQPQHF
V: TRBV6-5; J: TRBJ2-2; size: .; D: .; DNA: TGTGCCAGCAGTTACTACGCGGGGTCCATGAACACCGGGGAGCTGTTTTTT; CDR3: CASSYYAGSMNTGELFF
V: TRBV10-3; J: TRBJ1-5; size: .; D: TRBD1; DNA: TGTGCCATCAGTGAGTCCAGACAGGGGAATCAGCCCCAGCATTTT; CDR3: CAISESRQGNQPQHF
V: TRBV7-8; J: TRBJ2-7; size: .; D: .; DNA: TGTGCCAGCAGCTTAGCGTATATTATTGGCGACGAGCAGTACTTC; CDR3: CASSLAYIIGDEQYF
V: TRBV7-9; J: TRBJ1-3; size: few; D: .; DNA: TGTGCCAGCAGCTTAGCCGGCAGGGGCTCTGGAAACACCATATATTTT; CDR3: CASSLAGRGSGNTIYF
V: TRBV6-2/TRBV6-3; J: TRBJ1-5; size: few; D: .; DNA: TGTGCCAGCAGTTACTCGAAGGTGTACAATCAGCCCCAGCATTTT; CDR3: CASSYSKVYNQPQHF
V: TRBV9; J: TRBJ2-1; size: .; D: TRBD2; DNA: TGTGCCAGCAGCCCTAGAGGGACTAGCGAATACAATGAGCAGTTCTTC; CDR3: CASSPRGTSEYNEQFF
V: TRBV4-1; J: TRBJ1-5; size: few; D: .; DNA: TGCGCCAGCAGCCAAGACGCCAGAAGCAATCAGCCCCAGCATTTT; CDR3: CASSQDARSNQPQHF
V: TRBV27; J: TRBJ1-5; size: many; D: TRBD1; DNA: TGTGCCAGCAGGGGGAAGGACAGGGGCCTCTTCGGGGGGCCCCAGCATTTT; CDR3: CASRGKDRGLFGGPQHF
V: TRBV7-2; J: TRBJ2-1; size: .; D: TRBD2; DNA: TGTGCCAGCAGCTTAGCGAGCGGGGGGAAGGAGCAGTTCTTC; CDR3: CASSLASGGKEQFF
V: TRBV7-9; J: TRBJ2-1; size: few; D: .; DNA: TGTGCCAGCAGCTTATGGACGGGGGTAGATGAGCAGTTCTTC; CDR3: CASSLWTGVDEQFF
V: TRBV6-2/TRBV6-3; J: TRBJ1-2; size: many; D: TRBD1; DNA: TGTGCCAGCAGTTACGATCGACAGGGGAACTATGGCTACACCTTC; CDR3: CASSYDRQGNYGYTF
V: TRBV7-6; J: TRBJ2-5; size: .; D: TRBD2; DNA: TGTGCCAGCAGCTTAGGGAGGGAGGGTCAAGAGACCCAGTACTTC; CDR3: CASSLGREGQETQYF
V: TRBV27; J: TRBJ1-2; size: .; D: .; DNA: TGTGCCAGCAGTTTATCCCGGGCCCATGGCTACACCTTC; CDR3: CASSLSRAHGYTF
V: TRBV7-2; J: TRBJ1-1; size: many; D: .; DNA: TGTGCCAGCAGCCAGGAGTGGGGGCGGAACACTGAAGCTTTCTTT; CDR3: CASSQEWGRNTEAFF
V: TRBV27; J: TRBJ1-2; size: .; D: .; DNA: TGTGCCAGCAGTTCCCGGACACGGACGCCCTATGGCTACACCTTC; CDR3: CASSSRTRTPYGYTF
V: TRBV7-3; J: TRBJ1-5; size: .; D: TRBD1; DNA: TGTGCCAGCAGCCCAGGGGACAGGGAGAGGAGCAATCAGCCCCAGCATTTT; CDR3: CASSPGDRERSNQPQHF
V: TRBV29-1; J: TRBJ2-7; size: .; D: .; DNA: TGCAGCGCCCGCGGGGCAGGTATTGATCAGTACTTC; CDR3: CSARGAGIDQYF
V: TRBV6-1; J: TRBJ1-5; size: few; D: TRBD1; DNA: TGTGCCAGCAGTCCGACAGGGAATAGCAATCAGCCCCAGCATTTT; CDR3: CASSPTGNSNQPQHF
V: TRBV9; J: TRBJ2-5; size: .; D: .; DNA: TGTGCCAGCAGCGCATCAGGGGCCTCCTCGGGGACCCAGTACTTC; CDR3: CASSASGASSGTQYF
V: TRBV12-3/TRBV12-4; J: TRBJ2-4; size: .; D: .; DNA: TGTGCCAGCAGCACCCTGTGGGATACAGCCAAAAACATTCAGTACTTC; CDR3: CASSTLWDTAKNIQYF